The rows below give T cell receptor beta chains drawn from one sample of a study of read filtering for tumor transcriptome and immune sequencing. MiXCR, run by TCRdb on the reads, gives a single entry per CDR3 protein. The table includes about 130,000 distinct CDR3 sequences, about an eighth detected once. The sequencing sample was made of a population of CD138-negative cells sorted from bone marrow. The receptor set was obtained from a donor over 35 with multiple myeloma. The CDR3 runs from the conserved cysteine through the conserved F or W. The D gene is left open where the match is weak. Where a row states a size, it is once, few, many or the class of an expanded clone; other rows omit it.

d_call: .
v_call: TRBV29-1
clone_size: many
j_call: TRBJ2-1
cdr3_aa: CSVQTRVFEQFF
cdr3_nt: TGCAGCGTGCAGACTAGAGTTTTTGAGCAGTTCTTC

d_call: .
v_call: TRBV20-1
clone_size: many
j_call: TRBJ2-7
cdr3_aa: CSAPTPSYEQYF
cdr3_nt: TGCAGTGCCCCTACACCTTCCTACGAGCAGTACTTC

d_call: .
v_call: TRBV11-2
clone_size: .
j_call: TRBJ2-1
cdr3_aa: CASSLDQRGDRNEQFF
cdr3_nt: TGTGCCAGCAGCTTAGACCAAAGGGGGGATCGGAATGAGCAGTTCTTC

d_call: .
v_call: TRBV4-1
clone_size: many
j_call: TRBJ2-7
cdr3_aa: CASSQDRDGEQYF
cdr3_nt: TGCGCCAGCAGCCAAGACCGAGACGGCGAGCAGTACTTC

d_call: .
v_call: TRBV12-3/TRBV12-4
clone_size: many
j_call: TRBJ1-1
cdr3_aa: CASSLAGGWAEAFF
cdr3_nt: TGTGCCAGCAGTTTAGCCGGGGGGTGGGCTGAAGCTTTCTTT

d_call: TRBD2
v_call: TRBV7-9
clone_size: many
j_call: TRBJ2-4
cdr3_aa: CASSSGLDQNIQYF
cdr3_nt: TGTGCCAGCAGCTCTGGACTAGACCAGAACATTCAGTACTTC

d_call: TRBD2
v_call: TRBV7-9
clone_size: few
j_call: TRBJ2-3
cdr3_aa: CASRAGRLADTDTQYF
cdr3_nt: TGTGCCAGCAGAGCCGGGAGACTAGCGGACACAGATACGCAGTATTTT

d_call: .
v_call: TRBV20-1
clone_size: many
j_call: TRBJ1-1
cdr3_aa: CSARVGAGTEAFF
cdr3_nt: TGCAGTGCTAGGGTGGGGGCAGGCACTGAAGCTTTCTTT

d_call: .
v_call: TRBV29-1
clone_size: many
j_call: TRBJ2-3
cdr3_aa: CSLGGKGATDTQYF
cdr3_nt: TGCAGCTTGGGGGGTAAGGGAGCCACAGATACGCAGTATTTT

d_call: .
v_call: TRBV20-1
clone_size: many
j_call: TRBJ2-3
cdr3_aa: CSAGTGTGDDTQYF
cdr3_nt: TGCAGTGCTGGGACCGGGACGGGGGATGATACGCAGTATTTT

d_call: TRBD1
v_call: TRBV6-6
clone_size: many
j_call: TRBJ2-7
cdr3_aa: CASSSTATGSSYEQYF
cdr3_nt: TGTGCCAGCAGCTCTACTGCGACAGGGAGCTCCTACGAGCAGTACTTC

d_call: .
v_call: TRBV7-8
clone_size: many
j_call: TRBJ1-4
cdr3_aa: CASSSGTERNEKLFF
cdr3_nt: TGTGCCAGCAGCTCAGGGACTGAACGTAATGAAAAACTGTTTTTT

d_call: .
v_call: TRBV3-1
clone_size: .
j_call: TRBJ1-5
cdr3_aa: CASSQDAGTQPQHF
cdr3_nt: TGTGCCAGCAGCCAAGATGCAGGGACCCAGCCCCAGCATTTT

d_call: TRBD2
v_call: TRBV7-2
clone_size: many
j_call: TRBJ2-1
cdr3_aa: CASSLMGLAGNNEQFF
cdr3_nt: TGTGCCAGCAGCTTAATGGGGCTAGCGGGAAACAATGAGCAGTTCTTC

d_call: .
v_call: TRBV5-1
clone_size: once
j_call: TRBJ2-7
cdr3_aa: CASGPRTDSYEQYF
cdr3_nt: TGCGCCAGCGGCCCACGGACAGACTCCTACGAGCAGTACTTC

d_call: TRBD2
v_call: TRBV11-2
clone_size: many
j_call: TRBJ2-1
cdr3_aa: CASSFGTSGSNEQFF
cdr3_nt: TGTGCCAGCAGCTTCGGGACTAGCGGGAGCAATGAGCAGTTCTTC

d_call: .
v_call: TRBV5-5
clone_size: many
j_call: TRBJ1-1
cdr3_aa: CASSFVGDTEAFF
cdr3_nt: TGTGCCAGCAGCTTTGTCGGGGACACTGAAGCTTTCTTT

d_call: .
v_call: TRBV19
clone_size: few
j_call: TRBJ2-2
cdr3_aa: CASSRGHDTGELFF
cdr3_nt: TGTGCCAGTAGTCGGGGGCATGATACCGGGGAGCTGTTTTTT

d_call: TRBD1
v_call: TRBV12-3/TRBV12-4
clone_size: many
j_call: TRBJ1-4
cdr3_aa: CASSPGTGGKEKLFF
cdr3_nt: TGTGCCAGCAGTCCCGGGACAGGGGGCAAAGAAAAACTGTTTTTT

d_call: TRBD1
v_call: TRBV24-1
clone_size: .
j_call: TRBJ2-5
cdr3_aa: CATSDPTGMETQYF
cdr3_nt: TGTGCCACCAGTGACCCGACAGGGATGGAGACCCAGTACTTC